Sequencing of this T cell receptor beta chain was carried out in a study of cytomegalovirus exposure and HLA in healthy donors. There are a few counts of this clone. Its antigen is as yet unknown. Overall study findings and caveats: 16,951 TCR beta sequences were associated with HLA alleles at 0.05 false discovery rate in a later analysis. According to a later analysis, donors in an Asian-associated ancestry cluster reportedly had fewer N-insertions than the roughly 720-donor mean. A later analysis showed that HLA-associated TCR beta chains had undergone more clonal expansion than equally common others. Presence/absence analyses took donor sequencing depth as roughly uniform.

The PCR was carried out with 60 Vbeta primers and 13 Jbeta primers. Using immunoSEQ multiplex PCR, the repertoire was profiled, and TCRdb retains in-frame clones only, with some absent. The table lists about 120,000 clones, 60% to 85% of them singletons. The material sequenced was PBMCs. This clonotype originated in a woman younger than 30 in good health and CMV-seronegative.

CDR3 sequence: CAWSVRGGRSRTQYF. CDR3 DNA: TGTGCCTGGAGTGTACGCGGGGGTCGATCGCGGACCCAGTACTTC. The chain is built from TRBV30 and TRBJ2-5, with 7 positions matching TRBD2. V was pared by 0 bases and J by 7 bases, with 11 bases of the junction left unmatched. The CDR3 has 15 amino acids. The V gene's germline CDR1 is GTSNPN and CDR2 SVGIG (reference sequence).